This T cell receptor beta chain appears in the sequencing data of a study of T-cell memory formation after mild COVID-19. Each CDR3 protein is one row after TCRdb ran MiXCR on the 5' RACE reads. In the table there are over 400,000 distinct CDR3 sequences, 20% to 30% of which are singletons. Overall study findings and caveats: Within pre-infection memory, some responding clones were found, suggesting cross-reactive memory joined.

For this clonotype: The antigen is not known.

V shed 6 bases and J shed 0 bases, with 14 bases lying between them. The CDR3 is made up of 14 amino acids. The germline gives CDR1 DFQATT, CDR2 SNEGSKA (reference sequence). The chain links TRBV20-1 to TRBJ1-1, with D perhaps matching TRBD1 (5 bases). The receptor's source is an adult woman who had mild COVID-19 (a few samples of this study predate the infection). Cell type and time point are not known. The sample comprised PBMCs or a T cell subset sorted from them (not recorded which). The CDR3 spells CSAPGHPVNTEAFF. The CDR3 DNA reads TGCAGTGCACCTGGACACCCGGTGAACACTGAAGCTTTCTTT.